The source of this TCR beta chain is a study of blood T cell repertoires in COVID-19. CDR1 is SNHLY and CDR2 is FYNNEI in the germline V gene. The CDR3 totals 16 residues. Deletions cut 5 bases from V and 6 bases from J, with 22 bases between. Grouping used clinical history reported by participants in a survey and questionnaire. Clones were read by immunoSEQ multiplex PCR, and TCRdb kept only the in-frame ones, dropping some. The sample contains about 440,000 clones, less than 95% of which appear only once. This clone occurred many times. The specimen sequenced was PBMCs or T cells enriched from blood (not recorded which). The chain is built from TRBV2 and TRBJ1-1; a weak D match, TRBD1 (6 bases). This TCR derives from a man younger than 35 who had recovered from COVID-19. The DNA for the CDR3 is TGTGCCAGCAGTTTTCGTCCCGACAGGTTGGGATCTGAAGCTTTCTTT. It yields the protein CASSFRPDRLGSEAFF.